The text below deals with one TCR beta chain. Its cognate antigen is unknown. This specimen comes from a study of cytomegalovirus exposure and HLA in healthy donors. Study-wide results and limits: Highly shared variants forming one cluster were likely a sequencing artifact. Later analysis associated a missense DCLRE1C variant with TCR beta V- and J-gene trimming.

In germline, CDR1 is SEHNR, CDR2 FQNEAQ (reference sequence). The CDR3 spans 17 residues. Trimming cost V 4 bases and J 8 bases; bases outside gene matches: 16. In the PCR, 60 Vbeta and 13 Jbeta primers were used. Method: immunoSEQ multiplex PCR; TCRdb's copy keeps in-frame clones and lacks some. The sample has under 200,000 clones, 62% seen once; the top ten hold under 3%. The donors, nominally healthy at sampling, likely had unrecorded immune exposures. The chain employs TRBV7-9 and TRBJ2-2, with 7 bases lining up with TRBD1. Sequenced input: PBMCs. The source is a man between 35 and 55 years old in good health and CMV-seronegative. CDR3 sequence (DNA): TGTGCCAGCAGCTCCGTATGGACAGGCCTTAAGGCTGGGGAGCTGTTTTTT. It translates to CASSSVWTGLKAGELFF.